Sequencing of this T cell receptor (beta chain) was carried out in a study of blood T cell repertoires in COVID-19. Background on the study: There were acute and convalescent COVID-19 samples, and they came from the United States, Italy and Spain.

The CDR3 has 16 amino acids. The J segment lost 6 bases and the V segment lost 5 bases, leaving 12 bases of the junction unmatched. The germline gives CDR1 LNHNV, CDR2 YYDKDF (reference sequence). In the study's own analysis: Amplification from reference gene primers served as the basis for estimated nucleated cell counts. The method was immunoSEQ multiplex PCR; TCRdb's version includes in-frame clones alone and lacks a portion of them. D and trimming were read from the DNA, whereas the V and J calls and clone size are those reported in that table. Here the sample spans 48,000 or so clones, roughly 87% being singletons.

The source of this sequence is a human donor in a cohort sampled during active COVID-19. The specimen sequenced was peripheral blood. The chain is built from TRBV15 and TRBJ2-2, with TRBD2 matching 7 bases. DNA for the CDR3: TGTGCCACCAGCGGCGGGAGCTTAGATGTGGCCGGGGAGCTGTTTTTT. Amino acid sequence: CATSGGSLDVAGELFF.